This T cell receptor (beta chain) is from a study of T cells after posttransplantation cyclophosphamide. Study-wide findings and caveats: Skin or GI-infiltrating T cells shared few TRB sequences with blood.

The CDR3 consists of 15 residues. Trimming took 5 bases from V and 7 from J, leaving 20 bases between them. Per the germline V gene, CDR1 is MRHNA and CDR2 is SNTAGT. Of note for this clone: Its target is not known.

The naive gate required viable CD3+CD4+ or CD3+CD8+ cells with CCR7+CD45RA+CD45RO-CD95-CD27+CD28+ phenotype. Libraries were prepared by immunoSEQ multiplex PCR; TCRdb keeps only in-frame clonotypes and omits some of them. This sample has around 20,000 clones, with approximately 97% found just once. Sequencing was carried out using naive CD4+ T cells sorted from PBMCs. V is TRBV6-4 and J is TRBJ1-2; TRBD1 is a possible D gene (5 bases). This clonotype originated in a middle-aged man in good health, CMV-negative, and a related stem cell transplant donor. In DNA form, the CDR3 reads TGTGCCAGCAGTACCCATCCGACAGACCCCTCTGGCTACACCTTC. Translation gives CASSTHPTDPSGYTF.